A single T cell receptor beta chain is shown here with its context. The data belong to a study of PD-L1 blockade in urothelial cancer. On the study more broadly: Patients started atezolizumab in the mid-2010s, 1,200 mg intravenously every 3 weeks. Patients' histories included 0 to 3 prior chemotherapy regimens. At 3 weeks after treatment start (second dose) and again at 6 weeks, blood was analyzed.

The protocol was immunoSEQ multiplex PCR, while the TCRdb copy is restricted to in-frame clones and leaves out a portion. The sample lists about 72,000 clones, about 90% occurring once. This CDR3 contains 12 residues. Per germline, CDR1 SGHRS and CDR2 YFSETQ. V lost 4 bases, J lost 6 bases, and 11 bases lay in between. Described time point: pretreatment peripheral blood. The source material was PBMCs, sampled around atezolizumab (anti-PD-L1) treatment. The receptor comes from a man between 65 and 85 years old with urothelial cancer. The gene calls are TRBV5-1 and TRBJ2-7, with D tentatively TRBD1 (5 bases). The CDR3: CASSEFGAEQYF. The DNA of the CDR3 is TGCGCCAGCAGCGAGTTTGGGGCCGAGCAGTACTTC.